A single sample gave rise to the 22 T cell receptor beta chains below, sequenced in a study of CD8+ T cells in alopecia areata. Specified treatment: oral pan-JAK inhibitor, 5-10 mg twice daily. RNA was extracted and reverse transcribed into cDNA as the sequencing template. The table came from immunoSEQ multiplex PCR; TCRdb's copy has only in-frame clones and leaves some out. The profile shows about 200,000 clones, roughly 56% of them singletons. The input for sequencing was CD4+ T cells sorted from blood, taken at week 4, from a patient treated with tofacitinib. The origin of the receptors is a human donor with alopecia areata.

The table lists this clone with a few counts. The chain joins TRBV10-2 to TRBJ1-5; D might be TRBD1 (5 bases). Trimming removed 6 bases at V and 2 bases at J, with 20 bases between. The CDR3 spans 17 residues. CDR1 and CDR2 from the germline V gene are WSHSY and SAAADI. The CDR3 coding sequence is TGCGCCAGCAGAGCAGGGTCCGTTTGGGAAGGCAATCAGCCCCAGCATTTT. Translating it yields CASRAGSVWEGNQPQHF.

This chain joins TRBV29-1 and TRBJ2-7; no firm D call. This CDR3 has 11 residues. V lost 0 bases, J lost 2 bases, and 2 bases lay in between. In germline, CDR1 is SQVTM, CDR2 ANQGSEA. CDR3 protein: CSVEETYEQYF. The CDR3, as DNA: TGCAGCGTTGAAGAGACCTACGAGCAGTACTTC.

This clone was counted only a few times. The chain has TRBV29-1 and TRBJ2-7; a weak D match, TRBD1 (5 bases). The CDR3 has 13 amino acids. Germline V gene lookup returns CDR1 SQVTM and CDR2 ANQGSEA. V was cut by 6 bases and J by 5 bases, with 17 bases left in between. For the CDR3, the DNA is TGCAGCGTAGGAGTCGCGGCCAGGGACGAGCAGTACTTC. This encodes CSVGVAARDEQYF.

The DNA for the CDR3 is TGCAGCGCCCATAGGGGGGGGGATGGCTACACCTTC. As protein: CSAHRGGDGYTF. This sequence joins TRBV29-1 and TRBJ1-2; TRBD1 might be the D (6 bases). The V end lost 7 bases, the J end lost 6 bases, and 15 bases lay between the germline ends. The CDR3 is made up of 12 amino acids. CDR1 is SQVTM and CDR2 is ANQGSEA in the germline V gene.

The V and J genes are TRBV29-1 and TRBJ1-1; D unclear. Trimming removed 1 base at V and 11 bases at J, with 5 bases between. Looked up from germline, CDR1 is SQVTM and CDR2 is ANQGSEA. This CDR3 has 9 amino acids. CDR3 residues: CSVEVGAFF. CDR3 in DNA: TGCAGCGTTGAAGTAGGCGCTTTCTTT.

The gene calls are TRBV6-5 and TRBJ1-1; TRBD1 might be the D (6 bases). CDR3 length: 12 residues. Germline-derived CDR1 and CDR2 are MNHEY and SVGAGI. V was cut by 2 bases and J by 7 bases, with 8 bases left in between. The CDR3 here is CASSYPRGEAFF. For the CDR3, the DNA is TGTGCCAGCAGTTACCCCAGGGGTGAAGCTTTCTTT.

This clone was detected only a few times. This sequence joins TRBV18 and TRBJ1-1; no definite D call. The CDR3 covers 14 residues. The germline V gene encodes CDR1 KGHSH and CDR2 LQKENI. V dropped 3 bases and J dropped 4 bases, with 12 bases sitting between them. The CDR3 sequence: CASSPEALGTEAFF. The DNA for the CDR3 is TGTGCCAGCTCACCTGAAGCCCTCGGCACTGAAGCTTTCTTT.

The chain joins TRBV7-2 to TRBJ2-1, with no clear D. There are 16 residues in the CDR3. Germline-derived CDR1 and CDR2 are SGHTA and FQGNSA. The V end was cut by 5 bases, the J end by 0 bases, with 14 bases between. CDR3 region: CASSRSRGVSYNEQFF. For the CDR3, the DNA is TGTGCCAGCAGCAGATCGCGCGGCGTCTCCTACAATGAGCAGTTCTTC. Together with reference TRBV7-2 and TRBJ2-1, the CDR3 gives the full variable domain: GAGVSQSPSNKVTEKGKDVELRCDPISGHTALYWYRQSLGQGLEFLIYFQGNSAPDKSGLPSDRFSAERTGGSVSTLTIQRTQQEDSAVYLCASSRSRGVSYNEQFFGPGTRLTVL.

The chain recombines TRBV5-6 with TRBJ1-5, with 7 nucleotides matching TRBD1. The V and J ends lost 4 bases and 8 bases, in that order; junction bases with no gene match: 6. Per germline, CDR1 SGHDT and CDR2 YYEEEE. The CDR3 runs to 13 residues. The CDR3: CASSQQGWEPQHF. The CDR3 bases are TGTGCCAGCAGCCAACAGGGGTGGGAGCCCCAGCATTTT.

The rearrangement uses TRBV29-1 and TRBJ2-3; no reliable D call. Trimming took 5 bases from V and 2 from J, leaving 17 bases between them. From germline, CDR1 is SQVTM and CDR2 ANQGSEA. The CDR3 extends over 15 amino acids. CDR3 sequence (DNA): TGCAGCGTTAGCAATTTGGTCGGTGCCACAGATACGCAGTATTTT. Amino acid sequence: CSVSNLVGATDTQYF.

This clone was seen a few times. V is TRBV6-6 and J is TRBJ2-3, with 13 bases identical to TRBD2. Trimming at V came to 2 bases and at J to 1 base, leaving 0 bases not matched to a gene. The CDR3 is 16 amino acids. In germline, CDR1 is MNHNY, CDR2 SVGAGI (reference sequence). The CDR3 is CASSYGTSGGTDTQYF. The CDR3 nucleotides read TGTGCCAGCAGTTACGGGACTAGCGGGGGCACAGATACGCAGTATTTT.

This clone was found a few times. The rearrangement links TRBV4-3 to TRBJ2-5; D could derive from TRBD1 or TRBD2 (6 bases each). V was cut by 1 base and J by 4 bases, with 13 bases left in between. The CDR3 runs 15 residues. The germline gives CDR1 LGHNA, CDR2 YSLEER. The CDR3 nucleotides are TGCGCCAGCAGCCAAGGGGGGGCCGAGGGAGAGACCCAGTACTTC. It yields the protein CASSQGGAEGETQYF.

The J gene is TRBJ2-1, the V gene TRBV29-1; 14 bases are a match to TRBD2. J was trimmed by 10 bases and V by 6 bases; bases with no gene match: 8. The V gene's germline CDR1 is SQVTM and CDR2 ANQGSEA. The CDR3 sequence is 14 residues long. The CDR3 is CSVGGLAGGGEQFF. In nucleotides, the CDR3 is TGCAGCGTCGGCGGACTAGCGGGGGGAGGAGAGCAGTTCTTC.

The chain uses TRBV9 and TRBJ2-3; 9 bases match TRBD2. Looked up from germline, CDR1 is SGDLS and CDR2 is YYNGEE. This CDR3 comprises 15 residues. The ends lost 2 bases at V and 1 base at J; junction bases unmatched: 2. The CDR3 spells CASSVASGGTDTQYF. The DNA for the CDR3 is TGTGCCAGCAGCGTGGCTAGCGGGGGCACAGATACGCAGTATTTT.

In this sample, this clone turned up once. The rearrangement joins TRBV2 to TRBJ1-2, with D hard to call. The V gene lost 8 bases and the J gene lost 7 bases, with 11 bases spanning the gap. The germline V gene encodes CDR1 SNHLY and CDR2 FYNNEI. The CDR3 sequence is 11 residues long. The CDR3 region has the DNA TGTGCCAGCTTGAGGGAAGGTGGCTACACCTTC. This sequence encodes CASLREGGYTF.

The chain carries TRBV5-1 and TRBJ2-5, with 12 bases identical to TRBD2. V dropped 4 bases and J dropped 2; count of bases not matched to a gene: 3. Germline V gene sequence: CDR1 SGHRS, CDR2 YFSETQ. This CDR3 has 15 residues. Here the CDR3 DNA reads TGCGCCAGCAGCCTGACTAGCGGGGGACAAGAGACCCAGTACTTC. Translating gives CASSLTSGGQETQYF.

The chain carries TRBV19 and TRBJ1-2, with D perhaps matching TRBD1 (5 bases). Germline CDR1 LNHDA, CDR2 SQIVND (reference sequence). The CDR3 is 13 residues long. V lost 7 bases, J lost 5 bases, and 14 bases lay in between. DNA of the CDR3: TGTGCCAGTATAGCATCGGGACGGTATGGCTACACCTTC. The encoded protein is CASIASGRYGYTF.

The genes are TRBV5-1 and TRBJ2-7; possibly TRBD1 for D (6 bases). CDR1 is SGHRS, CDR2 YFSETQ, per germline. Between the trimmed V and J ends, which lost 4 bases and 0 bases, there was a span of 11 bases. The CDR3 consists of 14 residues. The DNA for the CDR3 is TGCGCCAGCAGCAAGGACAGCCTCTCCTACGAGCAGTACTTC. Residues: CASSKDSLSYEQYF.

A single count supports this clone. The chain has TRBV25-1 and TRBJ2-2; 10 nucleotides match TRBD1. In germline, CDR1 is MGHDK, CDR2 SYGVNS. V shed 10 bases and J 6 bases; nucleotides not matched to a gene: 11. This CDR3 is built from 15 residues. DNA of the CDR3: TGTGCCACCACAAGGGGACAGGGGTCTTCCGGGGAGCTGTTTTTT. This translates into CATTRGQGSSGELFF.

The chain carries TRBV29-1 and TRBJ2-7, with TRBD1 matching over 9 bases. There are 15 residues in the CDR3. The germline CDR1 and CDR2 sequences are SQVTM and ANQGSEA. The J segment lost 2 bases and the V segment lost 7 bases, leaving 12 bases of the junction unmatched. The CDR3 loop reads CSAQSLGTGPYEQYF. Here the CDR3 DNA reads TGCAGCGCTCAGTCCTTGGGGACAGGGCCCTACGAGCAGTACTTC.

This clone has a single count. This chain uses TRBV4-2 with TRBJ2-3, with TRBD2 identical over 8 bases. CDR1 is LGHNA, CDR2 YNFKEQ, per germline. The CDR3 spans 15 residues. V dropped 4 bases and J dropped 3; count of bases not matched to a gene: 6. CDR3 DNA: TGTGCCAGCAGCCGATCGGGGGGGGTGACAGATACGCAGTATTTT. It translates to CASSRSGGVTDTQYF.

There are a few counts of this clone. This rearrangement joins TRBV2 to TRBJ2-2; 12 positions match TRBD2. Trimming removed 6 bases from V and 4 bases from J; junction bases left unmatched: 3. Germline-derived CDR1 and CDR2 are SNHLY and FYNNEI. The CDR3 runs 15 residues. The CDR3 DNA follows: TGTGCCAGCAGGACTAGCGGGAGAAGCACCGGGGAGCTGTTTTTT. It specifies CASRTSGRSTGELFF. Using reference TRBV2 and TRBJ2-2 for the parts outside the CDR3, the full variable domain is EPEVTQTPSHQVTQMGQEVILRCVPISNHLYFYWYRQILGQKVEFLVSFYNNEISEKSEIFDDQFSVERPDGSNFTLKIRSTKLEDSAMYFCASRTSGRSTGELFFGEGSRLTVL.